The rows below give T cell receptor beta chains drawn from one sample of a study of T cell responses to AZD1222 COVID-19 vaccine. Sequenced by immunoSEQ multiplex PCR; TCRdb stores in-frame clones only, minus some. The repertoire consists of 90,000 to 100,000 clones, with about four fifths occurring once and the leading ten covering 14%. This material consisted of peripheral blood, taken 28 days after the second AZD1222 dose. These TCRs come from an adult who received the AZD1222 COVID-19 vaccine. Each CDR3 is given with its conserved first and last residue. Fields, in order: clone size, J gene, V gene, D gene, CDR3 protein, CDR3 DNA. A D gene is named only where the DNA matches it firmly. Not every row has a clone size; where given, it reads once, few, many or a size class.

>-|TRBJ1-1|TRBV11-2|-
CASSLRTGNTEAFF
TGTGCCAGCAGCTTAAGAACGGGGAACACTGAAGCTTTCTTT
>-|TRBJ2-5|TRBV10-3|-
CAISEVRDVSPETQYF
TGTGCCATCAGTGAGGTTAGAGATGTCTCGCCAGAGACCCAGTACTTC
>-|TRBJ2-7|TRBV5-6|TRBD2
CASSSAGGYEQYF
TGTGCCAGCTCCTCAGCGGGGGGTTACGAGCAGTACTTC
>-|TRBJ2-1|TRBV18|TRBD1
CASSPNRGRFSEQFF
TGTGCCAGCTCACCGAACAGGGGGCGATTTAGTGAGCAGTTCTTC
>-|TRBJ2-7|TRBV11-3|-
CASSLYFSGAASEQYF
TGTGCCAGCAGCTTATATTTCTCGGGGGCGGCTTCCGAGCAGTACTTC
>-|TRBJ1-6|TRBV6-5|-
CASSYGGARDSPLHF
TGTGCCAGCAGTTATGGAGGGGCGCGCGATTCACCCCTCCACTTT
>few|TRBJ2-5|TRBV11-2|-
CASSIGSTGETQYF
TGTGCCAGCAGCATCGGGAGTACCGGGGAGACCCAGTACTTC
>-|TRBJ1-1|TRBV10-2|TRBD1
CASSGTGESEAFF
TGCGCCAGCAGTGGGACAGGGGAATCTGAAGCTTTCTTT
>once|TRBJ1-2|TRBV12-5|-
CASGSFGGQLIYGYTF
TGTGCTAGTGGTTCCTTTGGGGGCCAATTAATCTATGGCTACACCTTC
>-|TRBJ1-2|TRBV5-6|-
CASSFPDTQGYTF
TGTGCCAGCAGCTTTCCAGATACTCAGGGCTACACCTTC
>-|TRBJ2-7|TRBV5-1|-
CASSLFDKALQYEQYF
TGCGCCAGCAGCTTGTTCGACAAGGCCTTACAGTACGAGCAGTACTTC
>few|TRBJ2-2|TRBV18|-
CATSIGGGNTGELFF
TGTGCCACCTCGATTGGAGGGGGCAACACCGGGGAGCTGTTTTTT
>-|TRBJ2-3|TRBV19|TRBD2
CASTSGVSTDTQYF
TGTGCCAGTACTAGCGGGGTCAGCACAGATACGCAGTATTTT
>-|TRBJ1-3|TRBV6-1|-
CASSEKNTIYF
TGTGCCAGCAGTGAAAAAAACACCATATATTTT
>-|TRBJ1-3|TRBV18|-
CASSPAGVDLGNTIYF
TGTGCCAGCTCGCCCGCGGGGGTGGACCTTGGAAACACCATATATTTT
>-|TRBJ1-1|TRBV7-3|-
CASSLAGTVSNTEAFF
TGTGCCAGCAGCTTAGCGGGAACCGTCTCAAACACTGAAGCTTTCTTT
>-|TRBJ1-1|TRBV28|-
CASSQRNTEAFF
TGTGCCAGCAGTCAGAGGAACACTGAAGCTTTCTTT
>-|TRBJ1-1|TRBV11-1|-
CASSLNRLNTEAFF
TGTGCCAGCAGCTTAAACAGGTTGAACACTGAAGCTTTCTTT
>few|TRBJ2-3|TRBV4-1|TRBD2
CASTPRGGSTADTQYF
TGCGCCAGCACCCCCCGGGGCGGGAGTACGGCAGATACGCAGTATTTT
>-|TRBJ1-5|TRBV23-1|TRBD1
CASSQSSPSDRGVSSQHF
TGCGCCAGCAGTCAATCCTCACCGTCCGACAGGGGGGTATCGTCCCAGCATTTT
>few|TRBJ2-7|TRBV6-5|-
CASRYYGEQYF
TGTGCCAGCAGGTATTATGGGGAGCAGTACTTC
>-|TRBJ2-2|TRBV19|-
CASRLGWGTGELFF
TGTGCCAGTAGGCTAGGATGGGGCACCGGGGAGCTGTTTTTT
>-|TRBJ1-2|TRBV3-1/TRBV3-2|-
CASSQGRGRYTF
TGTGCCAGCAGCCAAGGGCGGGGGCGCTACACCTTC
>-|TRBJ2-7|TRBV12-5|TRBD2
CASAVAGGPEEQYF
TGTGCTAGTGCGGTAGCGGGAGGGCCAGAAGAGCAGTACTTC
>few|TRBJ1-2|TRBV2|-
CASIRDMKNYGYTF
TGTGCCAGCATAAGGGACATGAAAAACTATGGCTACACCTTC
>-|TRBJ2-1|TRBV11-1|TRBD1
CASSFPTGKTSEQFF
TGTGCCAGCAGCTTTCCGACAGGGAAAACGAGTGAGCAGTTCTTC
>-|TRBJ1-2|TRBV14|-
CASSPTAPRGYTF
TGTGCCAGCAGCCCGACAGCCCCGCGGGGCTACACCTTC
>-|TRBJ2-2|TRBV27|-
CASSPASRTGELFF
TGTGCCAGCAGTCCCGCCTCTAGGACCGGGGAGCTGTTTTTT
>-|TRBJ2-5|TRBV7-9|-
CASSPSTRPETQYF
TGTGCCAGCAGCCCCTCTACGAGGCCGGAGACCCAGTACTTC
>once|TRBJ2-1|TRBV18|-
CASSPLDPLSSYNEQFF
TGTGCCAGCTCACCACTGGATCCCCTGAGCTCCTACAATGAGCAGTTCTTC
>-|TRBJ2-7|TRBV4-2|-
CASSHSGDGPYEQYF
TGTGCCAGCAGCCACTCGGGGGACGGGCCCTACGAGCAGTACTTC
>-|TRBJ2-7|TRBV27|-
CASSLWPPREQYF
TGTGCCAGCAGTTTATGGCCCCCCAGAGAGCAGTACTTC